This TCR beta chain was sequenced during a study of shared clonotypes between healthy human individuals. Between the trimmed V and J ends, which lost 8 bases and 3 bases, there was a span of 13 bases. The V gene's germline CDR1 is LNHDA and CDR2 SQIVND (reference sequence). The CDR3 extends over 13 amino acids. The repertoire was sequenced with immunoSEQ multiplex PCR; TCRdb's copy has only in-frame clones and lacks some. Altogether 400,000 to 500,000 clones are present, roughly 85% being singletons, with the ten largest covering 10% to 15%. The clonotype comes from a woman in her forties in good health. Some clones in this sample may be carry-over from other donors' samples. The sequenced sample consisted of PBMCs. V gene TRBV19 combines with J gene TRBJ2-5, with D perhaps matching TRBD1 (6 bases). CDR3 amino acids: CASSPRTEETQYF. The CDR3 DNA sequence: TGTGCCAGTTCCCCTCGGACAGAAGAGACCCAGTACTTC.